The rows below give T cell receptor beta chains drawn from one sample of a study of vaccination effects on CD4 cells after COVID-19. For these receptors, no antigen is known. The assay was immunoSEQ multiplex PCR, and TCRdb's table has in-frame clones only and misses some. The profile shows approximately 30,000 clones, about 66% of them singletons. The sample consisted of CD4+ T cells from PBMCs cultured with SARS-CoV-2 spike peptides, taken after COVID-19 vaccination. The receptors stem from a human donor who received a COVID-19 vaccine. Each CDR3 is given with its conserved first and last residue. D genes are given only for firm matches. Where a row states a size, it is once, few, many or the class of an expanded clone; other rows omit it.

clone size | J gene | D gene | V gene | CDR3 DNA | CDR3 protein
NA | TRBJ1-6 | NA | TRBV18 | TGTGCCAGCTCACCCCCGATGCGACGTATAGCGAATTCACCCCTCCACTTT | CASSPPMRRIANSPLHF
once | TRBJ2-3 | TRBD2 | TRBV30 | TGTGCCTGGAGTGTACTAAGCGGGGGCCGAGGGACAGATACGCAGTATTTT | CAWSVLSGGRGTDTQYF
NA | TRBJ1-2 | TRBD1 | TRBV6-5 | TGTGCCAGCAGCCGGGACAGAAATAACTATGGCTACACCTTC | CASSRDRNNYGYTF
once | TRBJ2-2 | NA | TRBV10-3 | TGTGCCATCACTAGGGAGTTGAACACCGGGGAGCTGTTTTTT | CAITRELNTGELFF
NA | TRBJ2-7 | NA | TRBV20-1 | TGCAGTGCTAGTTTTCCCGGGGCGGGTCGCTACGAGCAGTACTTC | CSASFPGAGRYEQYF
NA | TRBJ2-2 | NA | TRBV6-2/TRBV6-3 | TGTGCCAGCAGTTACTCTAGCACCGGGGAGCTGTTTTTT | CASSYSSTGELFF
once | TRBJ2-5 | TRBD2 | TRBV29-1 | TGCAGCGTTGAAAGCGGGGGGGCCAGGGGAGAGACCCAGTACTTC | CSVESGGARGETQYF
once | TRBJ1-3 | NA | TRBV11-3 | TGTGCCAGCAGCTTAGGGTACTCTGGAAACACCATATATTTT | CASSLGYSGNTIYF
NA | TRBJ2-1 | TRBD1 | TRBV11-2 | TGTGCCAGCAGCTTCGGGACAGGGGTCTACAATGAGCAGTTCTTC | CASSFGTGVYNEQFF
NA | TRBJ2-7 | NA | TRBV27 | TGTGCCAGCCGCGGGGTCTACTACGAGCAGTACTTC | CASRGVYYEQYF
NA | TRBJ2-7 | NA | TRBV27 | TGTGCCAGCCAAGACAGACCCGACTCCTACGAGCAGTACTTC | CASQDRPDSYEQYF
NA | TRBJ1-1 | NA | TRBV2 | TGTGCCAGCACCCAGGGATCGGACACTGAAGCTTTCTTT | CASTQGSDTEAFF
NA | TRBJ1-5 | NA | TRBV5-1 | TGCGCCAGCAGCGTGGACGGCCGTCCCAATCAGCCCCAGCATTTT | CASSVDGRPNQPQHF
NA | TRBJ2-7 | NA | TRBV7-9 | TGTGCCAGCAGCTTAGCGGAGACAGGGAGGCCTTACTTC | CASSLAETGRPYF
few | TRBJ1-1 | TRBD1 | TRBV30 | TGTGCCTGGAAAATACAGGGGACGAACACTGAAGCTTTCTTT | CAWKIQGTNTEAFF
few | TRBJ2-7 | NA | TRBV19 | TGTGCCAGTAAAGAGAAGGGTTTGGCCTACGAGCAGTACTTC | CASKEKGLAYEQYF
NA | TRBJ2-7 | NA | TRBV6-5 | TGTGCCAGCAGACGGGACGGATCCTACGAGCAGTACTTC | CASRRDGSYEQYF
NA | TRBJ1-2 | NA | TRBV3-1/TRBV3-2 | TGTGCCAGCAGCCAACCTTCCCCCTCGGGGGGCTACACCTTC | CASSQPSPSGGYTF
NA | TRBJ2-1 | TRBD2 | TRBV19 | TGTGCCAGTAGTATGGGAGCGGGAGTGGCGTTCTTC | CASSMGAGVAFF
NA | TRBJ1-1 | TRBD1 | TRBV2 | TGTGCCAGCAGTGAGTTGAGGGGGCGAAACACTGAAGCTTTCTTT | CASSELRGRNTEAFF
NA | TRBJ2-1 | NA | TRBV7-8 | TGTGCCAGCAGCTTAGTGGCGCATTACAATGAGCAGTTCTTC | CASSLVAHYNEQFF
NA | TRBJ2-2 | TRBD2 | TRBV5-4 | TGTGCCAGCAGCTCGCCCCCCGGGACTAGCCGTCACACCGGGGAGCTGTTTTTT | CASSSPPGTSRHTGELFF
NA | TRBJ2-1 | NA | TRBV5-4 | TGTGCCAGCAGCTTAGGGGGGGCACAGTACAATGAGCAGTTCTTC | CASSLGGAQYNEQFF
NA | TRBJ2-3 | NA | TRBV2 | TGTGCCAGCAGTGAAGCGGCAGGGAGTTTCACAGATACGCAGTATTTT | CASSEAAGSFTDTQYF
NA | TRBJ2-3 | NA | TRBV5-1 | TGCGCCAGCAGCTTGATTGCAGGGGGGAGCACAGATACGCAGTATTTT | CASSLIAGGSTDTQYF
once | TRBJ1-1 | TRBD1 | TRBV5-1 | TGCGCCAGCAGCCAACTCAGCGGGACAGGGGGCACTGAAGCTTTCTTT | CASSQLSGTGGTEAFF
few | TRBJ1-1 | NA | TRBV5-1 | TGCGCCAGCAGCTTGGACGCCCCCAAGGTGATCACTGAAGCTTTCTTT | CASSLDAPKVITEAFF
NA | TRBJ1-3 | NA | TRBV6-9 | TGTGCCAGCTCGGGGGAGTGTAACACCATATATTTT | CASSGECNTIYF
NA | TRBJ1-1 | NA | TRBV9 | TGTGCCAGCAGCCTCCCCCCTGATCTAGTGACTGAAGCTTTCTTT | CASSLPPDLVTEAFF
NA | TRBJ2-5 | NA | TRBV20-1 | TGCAGTGCTAGTCGAGGGAGGGAGACCCAGTACTTC | CSASRGRETQYF
once | TRBJ1-1 | NA | TRBV3-1/TRBV3-2 | TGTGCCAGCAGCCCCGGATCGATTCGGGTATACACTGAAGCTTTCTTT | CASSPGSIRVYTEAFF
NA | TRBJ1-5 | TRBD1 | TRBV4-1 | TGCGCCAGCAGCCAGGCCCCAGGGGGCTCGATCAAGCCCCAGCATTTT | CASSQAPGGSIKPQHF
NA | TRBJ2-3 | TRBD2 | TRBV2 | TGTGCCAGCAGTTCCGATAGCGGGAGGGCCGCAGATACGCAGTATTTT | CASSSDSGRAADTQYF
once | TRBJ1-5 | NA | TRBV29-1 | TGCAGCGTTGAAGCAGGAGTGAATCAGCCCCAGCATTTT | CSVEAGVNQPQHF
NA | TRBJ1-2 | NA | TRBV3-1/TRBV3-2 | TGTGCCAGCAGCCAGCCAGGTGGGGGCTATGGCTACACCTTC | CASSQPGGGYGYTF
NA | TRBJ2-7 | TRBD1 | TRBV5-8 | TGTGCCAGCAGCTTACAGGGGTCCCACGAGCAGTACTTC | CASSLQGSHEQYF
NA | TRBJ1-4 | NA | TRBV2 | TGTGCCAGCACCGGTGGGGGGCGGGCAACTAATGAAAAACTGTTTTTT | CASTGGGRATNEKLFF
NA | TRBJ2-5 | NA | TRBV6-5 | TGTGCCAGCAGTCCTACTCTAGCACCTGTGGAGACCCAGTACTTC | CASSPTLAPVETQYF
NA | TRBJ1-1 | NA | TRBV3-1/TRBV3-2 | TGTGCCAGCAGCCAAGGGGGGTCGATTATGAACACTGAAGCTTTCTTT | CASSQGGSIMNTEAFF
NA | TRBJ2-3 | TRBD1 | TRBV7-2 | TGTGCCAGCAGACCGAGGACAGGGAATCCTACAGATACGCAGTATTTT | CASRPRTGNPTDTQYF
NA | TRBJ2-7 | NA | TRBV27 | TGTGCCAGCAGTCGTAACAGGGTCGAGCAGTACTTC | CASSRNRVEQYF
NA | TRBJ2-2 | TRBD2 | TRBV6-4 | TGTGCCAGCAGTGATCGACTAGCGGGAGACACCGGGGAGCTGTTTTTT | CASSDRLAGDTGELFF
NA | TRBJ2-2 | NA | TRBV27 | TGTGCCAGCAGTTTTGATAGCATGGCCACCGGGGAGCTGTTTTTT | CASSFDSMATGELFF
few | TRBJ2-5 | TRBD2 | TRBV5-1 | TGCGCCAGCTGCACTAGCGGGGGGACACAAGAGACCCAGTACTTC | CASCTSGGTQETQYF
NA | TRBJ2-7 | NA | TRBV27 | TGTGCCAGCAGTCCAGATCCTCGAGGGACAGAGCAGTACTTC | CASSPDPRGTEQYF
NA | TRBJ1-5 | NA | TRBV5-5 | TGTGCCAGCAGCTTACTAGGGTCGGTTGGGCAGCCCCAGCATTTT | CASSLLGSVGQPQHF
few | TRBJ2-2 | NA | TRBV6-5 | TGTGCCACTATAGTGGGATCTAACACCGGGGAGCTGTTTTTT | CATIVGSNTGELFF
few | TRBJ1-2 | NA | TRBV5-4 | TGTGCCAGCAGCTCAACAGGCCGGAGCTATGGCTACACCTTC | CASSSTGRSYGYTF